This is a list of T cell receptor beta chains from one sample in a study of T cell repertoires in cytomegalovirus infection. MiXCR was run by TCRdb on the reads, yielding one entry per CDR3 protein. This sample has about 220,000 distinct CDR3 sequences, with 30% to 45% found just once. These TCRs are of unknown antigen specificity. The sequencing used CD8+ T cells from cultured PBMCs, collected from culture after CMV antigen stimulation. Every receptor here comes from a human donor in good health (CMV status not recorded). Some clones in this sample may be carry-over from other donors' samples. Both conserved end residues are part of each CDR3. The order of the fields is D gene, V gene, J gene, clone size, CDR3 protein, CDR3 DNA. D genes are given only for firm matches. A row's size may be missing; if present it is once, few, many or a size class.

d_call: -; v_call: TRBV27; j_call: TRBJ2-2; clone_size: once; cdr3_aa: CASRIRTGELFF; cdr3_nt: TGTGCCAGCAGAATCCGAACCGGGGAGCTGTTTTTT
d_call: -; v_call: TRBV5-6; j_call: TRBJ1-2; clone_size: -; cdr3_aa: CASSFPGTGNYGYTF; cdr3_nt: TGTGCCAGCAGCTTCCCGGGTACAGGGAACTATGGCTACACCTTC
d_call: -; v_call: TRBV27; j_call: TRBJ2-5; clone_size: -; cdr3_aa: CASIQETQYF; cdr3_nt: TGTGCCAGCATACAAGAGACCCAGTACTTC
d_call: -; v_call: TRBV15; j_call: TRBJ1-5; clone_size: -; cdr3_aa: CATSEKNSFNQPQHF; cdr3_nt: TGTGCCACCAGCGAGAAGAACAGTTTCAATCAGCCCCAGCATTTT
d_call: TRBD1; v_call: TRBV12-3/TRBV12-4; j_call: TRBJ2-3; clone_size: many; cdr3_aa: CASSPGTGMGFDTDTQYF; cdr3_nt: TGTGCCAGCAGTCCAGGGACAGGGATGGGGTTCGACACAGATACGCAGTATTTT
d_call: -; v_call: TRBV7-8; j_call: TRBJ1-3; clone_size: -; cdr3_aa: CASSLGPISSGNTIYF; cdr3_nt: TGTGCCAGCAGCTTAGGTCCCATAAGCTCTGGAAACACCATATATTTT
d_call: TRBD2; v_call: TRBV20-1; j_call: TRBJ2-1; clone_size: -; cdr3_aa: CSARRLAGGPSYNEQFF; cdr3_nt: TGCAGTGCTAGACGGCTAGCGGGAGGCCCCTCCTACAATGAGCAGTTCTTC
d_call: TRBD1; v_call: TRBV6-2/TRBV6-3; j_call: TRBJ1-1; clone_size: -; cdr3_aa: CASNKQGFTEAFF; cdr3_nt: TGTGCCAGCAACAAACAGGGGTTCACTGAAGCTTTCTTT
d_call: -; v_call: TRBV7-2; j_call: TRBJ1-5; clone_size: many; cdr3_aa: CASSQGRTNQPQHF; cdr3_nt: TGTGCCAGCAGCCAAGGACGGACAAATCAGCCCCAGCATTTT
d_call: -; v_call: TRBV10-3; j_call: TRBJ2-2; clone_size: -; cdr3_aa: CAISVKVGELFF; cdr3_nt: TGTGCCATCAGCGTAAAGGTCGGGGAGCTGTTTTTT
d_call: TRBD1; v_call: TRBV2; j_call: TRBJ1-2; clone_size: -; cdr3_aa: CASKNPRGQGDGYTF; cdr3_nt: TGTGCCAGCAAAAATCCCAGGGGGCAAGGGGATGGCTACACCTTC
d_call: -; v_call: TRBV7-9; j_call: TRBJ1-5; clone_size: -; cdr3_aa: CASSSEKQSHHF; cdr3_nt: TGTGCCAGCAGCTCCGAAAAACAATCCCACCATTTT
d_call: -; v_call: TRBV11-2; j_call: TRBJ2-7; clone_size: -; cdr3_aa: CASSLGAGYSYEQYF; cdr3_nt: TGTGCCAGCAGCTTAGGGGCGGGGTACTCCTACGAGCAGTACTTC
d_call: TRBD1; v_call: TRBV6-8; j_call: TRBJ1-6; clone_size: few; cdr3_aa: CASSYGDSSYNSPLHF; cdr3_nt: TGTGCCAGCAGTTACGGGGACAGCTCCTATAATTCACCCCTCCACTTT
d_call: -; v_call: TRBV20-1; j_call: TRBJ2-5; clone_size: -; cdr3_aa: CSASLPQETQYF; cdr3_nt: TGCAGTGCTAGCTTGCCCCAAGAGACCCAGTACTTC
d_call: TRBD2; v_call: TRBV12-3/TRBV12-4; j_call: TRBJ2-1; clone_size: many; cdr3_aa: CASSPPVSGGGIYNEQFF; cdr3_nt: TGTGCCAGCAGCCCTCCGGTTAGCGGGGGGGGGATTTACAATGAGCAGTTCTTC
d_call: TRBD1; v_call: TRBV19; j_call: TRBJ2-1; clone_size: -; cdr3_aa: CASSIFTGGSNEQFF; cdr3_nt: TGTGCCAGTAGTATTTTCACAGGGGGTTCCAATGAGCAGTTCTTC
d_call: TRBD1; v_call: TRBV6-8; j_call: TRBJ1-2; clone_size: -; cdr3_aa: CASSPQGTGGAGYTF; cdr3_nt: TGTGCCAGCAGTCCCCAGGGGACAGGGGGCGCGGGCTACACCTTC
d_call: -; v_call: TRBV7-3; j_call: TRBJ1-1; clone_size: many; cdr3_aa: CASSPNGEDTEAFF; cdr3_nt: TGTGCCAGCAGCCCGAATGGGGAGGACACTGAAGCTTTCTTT
d_call: -; v_call: TRBV11-2; j_call: TRBJ2-5; clone_size: -; cdr3_aa: CASSFLPVRETQYF; cdr3_nt: TGTGCCAGCAGCTTTCTTCCAGTGCGAGAGACCCAGTACTTC
d_call: -; v_call: TRBV4-1; j_call: TRBJ2-5; clone_size: -; cdr3_aa: CASSQDWQGAETQYF; cdr3_nt: TGCGCCAGCAGCCAAGATTGGCAGGGAGCCGAGACCCAGTACTTC
d_call: TRBD1; v_call: TRBV12-3/TRBV12-4; j_call: TRBJ1-5; clone_size: -; cdr3_aa: CASSGTASGQPQHF; cdr3_nt: TGTGCCAGCAGTGGGACAGCCTCGGGTCAGCCCCAGCATTTT
d_call: TRBD2; v_call: TRBV14; j_call: TRBJ2-1; clone_size: many; cdr3_aa: CASSQETSSDEQFF; cdr3_nt: TGTGCCAGCAGCCAAGAGACTAGCTCGGATGAGCAGTTCTTC
d_call: -; v_call: TRBV11-3; j_call: TRBJ2-1; clone_size: few; cdr3_aa: CASSPPGASNEQFF; cdr3_nt: TGTGCCAGCAGCCCCCCCGGGGCGTCCAATGAGCAGTTCTTC
d_call: TRBD1; v_call: TRBV7-4; j_call: TRBJ2-7; clone_size: -; cdr3_aa: CASSFGTGDSNF; cdr3_nt: TGTGCCAGCAGCTTCGGGACAGGGGATAGTAACTTC
d_call: TRBD1; v_call: TRBV7-9; j_call: TRBJ1-2; clone_size: -; cdr3_aa: CASSFSDRGNGYTF; cdr3_nt: TGTGCCAGCAGCTTTTCGGACAGGGGAAATGGCTACACCTTC
d_call: -; v_call: TRBV7-6; j_call: TRBJ1-5; clone_size: few; cdr3_aa: CASSLDGADQPQHF; cdr3_nt: TGTGCCAGCAGCTTAGACGGGGCTGACCAGCCCCAGCATTTT
d_call: TRBD1; v_call: TRBV27; j_call: TRBJ1-1; clone_size: -; cdr3_aa: CASSPRGPTEAFF; cdr3_nt: TGTGCCAGCAGTCCCAGGGGGCCCACTGAAGCTTTCTTT
d_call: -; v_call: TRBV7-6; j_call: TRBJ2-5; clone_size: -; cdr3_aa: CASEDYEETQYF; cdr3_nt: TGTGCCAGCGAGGACTACGAAGAGACCCAGTACTTC
d_call: TRBD1; v_call: TRBV29-1; j_call: TRBJ1-1; clone_size: few; cdr3_aa: CSVDGQAEAFF; cdr3_nt: TGCAGCGTTGATGGACAGGCCGAAGCTTTCTTT
d_call: -; v_call: TRBV7-2; j_call: TRBJ1-3; clone_size: few; cdr3_aa: CASSPVSQESPGNTIYF; cdr3_nt: TGTGCCAGCAGCCCCGTTTCACAGGAGAGCCCTGGAAACACCATATATTTT
d_call: -; v_call: TRBV6-6; j_call: TRBJ2-1; clone_size: -; cdr3_aa: CASSYPGPTYNEQFF; cdr3_nt: TGTGCCAGCAGTTATCCGGGGCCCACCTACAATGAGCAGTTCTTC
d_call: TRBD1; v_call: TRBV7-9; j_call: TRBJ2-1; clone_size: once; cdr3_aa: CASSARTGKNHNEQFF; cdr3_nt: TGTGCCAGCAGCGCCCGGACAGGGAAGAACCACAATGAGCAGTTCTTC
d_call: -; v_call: TRBV7-9; j_call: TRBJ1-2; clone_size: few; cdr3_aa: CASSLVGNPFYGYTF; cdr3_nt: TGTGCCAGCAGCTTAGTTGGAAATCCTTTCTATGGCTACACCTTC
d_call: -; v_call: TRBV7-9; j_call: TRBJ1-2; clone_size: -; cdr3_aa: CASSPQGNGYTF; cdr3_nt: TGTGCCAGCAGCCCCCAGGGGAATGGCTACACCTTC
d_call: TRBD1; v_call: TRBV15; j_call: TRBJ2-2; clone_size: -; cdr3_aa: CATSSSTYRGDTGELFF; cdr3_nt: TGTGCCACCAGCAGCTCAACGTACAGGGGAGACACCGGGGAGCTGTTTTTT
d_call: TRBD1; v_call: TRBV7-9; j_call: TRBJ1-2; clone_size: -; cdr3_aa: CASSTPLRTGGSYGYTF; cdr3_nt: TGTGCCAGCAGCACCCCTCTCCGGACAGGGGGCAGTTATGGCTACACCTTC
d_call: -; v_call: TRBV19; j_call: TRBJ1-5; clone_size: many; cdr3_aa: CASSITTADDSNQPQHF; cdr3_nt: TGTGCCAGTAGTATTACTACGGCCGATGATAGCAATCAGCCCCAGCATTTT
d_call: TRBD1; v_call: TRBV27; j_call: TRBJ2-1; clone_size: -; cdr3_aa: CASSGQGAFNEQFF; cdr3_nt: TGTGCCAGCTCCGGACAGGGGGCATTTAATGAGCAGTTCTTC
d_call: TRBD1; v_call: TRBV7-2; j_call: TRBJ1-2; clone_size: few; cdr3_aa: CASSPTGEVQSGYTF; cdr3_nt: TGTGCCAGCAGCCCGACAGGGGAGGTACAGAGTGGCTACACCTTC